Listed below are T cell receptor beta chains from one sample, sequenced in a study of T cells in Graves' hyperthyroidism and ophthalmopathy. TCRdb reprocessed the multiplex PCR reads via MiXCR and lists one record per CDR3 protein. The sample holds more than 650,000 distinct CDR3 sequences, 11% to 15% seen once. The sample comprised blood. These receptors all come from a woman under 30 with Graves' hyperthyroidism. The CDR3 runs from the conserved cysteine through the conserved F or W. A D gene is named only where the DNA matches it firmly. Some rows mark clone size as missing; the rest say once, few, many or name a class of expanded clone.

clone size: many
D gene: NA
V gene: TRBV5-4
J gene: TRBJ1-6
CDR3 DNA: TGTGCCAGCAGCCACCTGACAGATACTAATTCACCCCTCCACTTT
CDR3 protein: CASSHLTDTNSPLHF

clone size: many
D gene: NA
V gene: TRBV12-3/TRBV12-4
J gene: TRBJ1-4
CDR3 DNA: TGTGCCAGCAGGAGAGTCCCGCTGGAGGAACTGTTTTTT
CDR3 protein: CASRRVPLEELFF

clone size: few
D gene: NA
V gene: TRBV2
J gene: TRBJ2-2
CDR3 DNA: TGTGCCAGCAGGAGGACGGCCCTGACATCGAACACCGGGGAGCTGTTTTTT
CDR3 protein: CASRRTALTSNTGELFF

clone size: NA
D gene: TRBD2
V gene: TRBV24-1
J gene: TRBJ2-7
CDR3 DNA: TGTGCCACCAGTGATTCGAAGAGCGGGAGGGTCTACGAGCAGTACTTC
CDR3 protein: CATSDSKSGRVYEQYF

clone size: NA
D gene: TRBD2
V gene: TRBV24-1
J gene: TRBJ2-5
CDR3 DNA: TGTGCCACCAGTGATCCCGGGACTAGCGGGTTGATAAGGCAAGAGACCCAGTACTTC
CDR3 protein: CATSDPGTSGLIRQETQYF

clone size: few
D gene: NA
V gene: TRBV18
J gene: TRBJ2-5
CDR3 DNA: TGTGCCAGCTCACCAAAGCAGGGCACCTCCAAAAAAGAGACCCAGTACTTC
CDR3 protein: CASSPKQGTSKKETQYF

clone size: NA
D gene: NA
V gene: TRBV4-1
J gene: TRBJ2-7
CDR3 DNA: TGCGCCAGCAGCCTAGGATCAGGGATAAGCTCCTACGAGCAGTACTTC
CDR3 protein: CASSLGSGISSYEQYF

clone size: few
D gene: NA
V gene: TRBV29-1
J gene: TRBJ2-5
CDR3 DNA: TGCAGCACAGAGGGGGGAGCTGAAGAGACCCAGTACTTC
CDR3 protein: CSTEGGAEETQYF

clone size: few
D gene: TRBD1
V gene: TRBV20-1
J gene: TRBJ1-6
CDR3 DNA: TGCAGTGGGAGGGGACAGTACAATTCACCCCTCCACTTT
CDR3 protein: CSGRGQYNSPLHF

clone size: few
D gene: NA
V gene: TRBV4-3
J gene: TRBJ2-2
CDR3 DNA: TGCGCCAGCAAGGATGGCAGAGGGTCAGGGGTCCACTTGGAGCTGTTTTTT
CDR3 protein: CASKDGRGSGVHLELFF

clone size: many
D gene: NA
V gene: TRBV5-1
J gene: TRBJ2-7
CDR3 DNA: TGCGCCAGCAGCTTGGAAGGCAACCCCTACGAGCAGTACTTC
CDR3 protein: CASSLEGNPYEQYF

clone size: NA
D gene: NA
V gene: TRBV6-1
J gene: TRBJ1-1
CDR3 DNA: TGTGCCAGCCGACGGACGGAGAACACTGAAGCTTTCTTT
CDR3 protein: CASRRTENTEAFF

clone size: few
D gene: TRBD2
V gene: TRBV7-9
J gene: TRBJ2-7
CDR3 DNA: TGTGCCAGCAGCTTAGCCCTTTCTAGCGGAGACTACGAGCAGTACTTC
CDR3 protein: CASSLALSSGDYEQYF

clone size: NA
D gene: NA
V gene: TRBV12-3/TRBV12-4
J gene: TRBJ1-6
CDR3 DNA: TGTGCCAGCAGTTCCGGACGGGGCTCCTATAATTCACCCCTCCACTTT
CDR3 protein: CASSSGRGSYNSPLHF

clone size: NA
D gene: NA
V gene: TRBV7-9
J gene: TRBJ1-1
CDR3 DNA: TGTGCCAGCGGAGTCACTGAAGCTTTCTTT
CDR3 protein: CASGVTEAFF

clone size: many
D gene: TRBD2
V gene: TRBV12-3/TRBV12-4
J gene: TRBJ2-5
CDR3 DNA: TGTGCCAGCAGTTTACTACTAGCGAAAGAGACCCAGTACTTC
CDR3 protein: CASSLLLAKETQYF

clone size: many
D gene: TRBD2
V gene: TRBV7-9
J gene: TRBJ2-7
CDR3 DNA: TGTGCCAGCAGCTTGGGACTAGCGGGAGGCGAGCAGTACTTC
CDR3 protein: CASSLGLAGGEQYF

clone size: NA
D gene: NA
V gene: TRBV5-5
J gene: TRBJ2-7
CDR3 DNA: TGTGCCAGCAGCTTCGGACTTAGCTCCTACGAGCAGTACTTC
CDR3 protein: CASSFGLSSYEQYF

clone size: once
D gene: NA
V gene: TRBV12-3/TRBV12-4
J gene: TRBJ1-3
CDR3 DNA: TGTGCCAGCATATTAAGGGACACCATATATTTT
CDR3 protein: CASILRDTIYF

clone size: many
D gene: TRBD1
V gene: TRBV6-1
J gene: TRBJ1-5
CDR3 DNA: TGTGCCAGCAGTGTCGCCTCCACAGGGGGCAATCAGCCCCAGCATTTT
CDR3 protein: CASSVASTGGNQPQHF

clone size: many
D gene: TRBD1
V gene: TRBV6-2/TRBV6-3
J gene: TRBJ2-5
CDR3 DNA: TGTGCCAGCAGTTACGACAGGGGGCAAGAGACCCAGTACTTC
CDR3 protein: CASSYDRGQETQYF

clone size: NA
D gene: TRBD2
V gene: TRBV20-1
J gene: TRBJ2-5
CDR3 DNA: TGCAGTGCTAGAGATCGAGTAGCGGGAGTTATGTACTTC
CDR3 protein: CSARDRVAGVMYF